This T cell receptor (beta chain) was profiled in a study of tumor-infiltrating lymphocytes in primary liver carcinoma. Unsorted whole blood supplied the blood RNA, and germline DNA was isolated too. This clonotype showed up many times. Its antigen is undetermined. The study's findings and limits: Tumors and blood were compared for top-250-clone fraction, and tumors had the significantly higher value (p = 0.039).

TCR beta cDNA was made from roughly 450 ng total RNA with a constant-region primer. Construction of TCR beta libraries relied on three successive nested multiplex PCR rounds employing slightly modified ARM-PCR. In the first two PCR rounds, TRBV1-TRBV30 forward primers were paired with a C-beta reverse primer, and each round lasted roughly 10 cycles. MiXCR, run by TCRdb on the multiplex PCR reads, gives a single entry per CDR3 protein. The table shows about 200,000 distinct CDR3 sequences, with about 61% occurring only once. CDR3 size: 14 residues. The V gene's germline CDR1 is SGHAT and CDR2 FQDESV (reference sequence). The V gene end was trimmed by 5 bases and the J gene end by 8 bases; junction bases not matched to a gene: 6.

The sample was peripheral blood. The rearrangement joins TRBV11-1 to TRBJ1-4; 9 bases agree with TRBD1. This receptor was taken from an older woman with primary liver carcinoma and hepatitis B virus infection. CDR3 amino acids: CASSQTGGSEKLFF. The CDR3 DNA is TGTGCCAGCAGCCAAACAGGGGGCAGCGAAAAACTGTTTTTT.